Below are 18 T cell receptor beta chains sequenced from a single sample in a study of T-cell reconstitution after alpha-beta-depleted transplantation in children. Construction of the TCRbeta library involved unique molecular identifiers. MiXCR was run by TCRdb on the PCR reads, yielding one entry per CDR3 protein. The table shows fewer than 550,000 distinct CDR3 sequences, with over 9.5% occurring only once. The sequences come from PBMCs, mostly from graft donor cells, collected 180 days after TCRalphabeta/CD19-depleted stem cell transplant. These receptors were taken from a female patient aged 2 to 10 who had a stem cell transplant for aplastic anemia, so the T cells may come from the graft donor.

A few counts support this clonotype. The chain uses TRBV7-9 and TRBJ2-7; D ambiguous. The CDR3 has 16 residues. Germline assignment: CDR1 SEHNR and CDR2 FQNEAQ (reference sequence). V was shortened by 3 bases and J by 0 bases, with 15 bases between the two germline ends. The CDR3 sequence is CASSFDTDRSSYEQYF. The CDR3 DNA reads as TGTGCCAGCAGCTTCGACACGGATAGGAGCTCCTACGAGCAGTACTTC.

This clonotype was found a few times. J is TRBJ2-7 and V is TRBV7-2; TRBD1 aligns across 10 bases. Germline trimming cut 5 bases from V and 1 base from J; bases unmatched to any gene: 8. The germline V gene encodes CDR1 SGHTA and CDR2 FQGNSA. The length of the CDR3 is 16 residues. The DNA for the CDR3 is TGTGCCAGCAGCCCCCGACAGGGGGCAGGGTCCTACGAGCAGTACTTC. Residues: CASSPRQGAGSYEQYF.

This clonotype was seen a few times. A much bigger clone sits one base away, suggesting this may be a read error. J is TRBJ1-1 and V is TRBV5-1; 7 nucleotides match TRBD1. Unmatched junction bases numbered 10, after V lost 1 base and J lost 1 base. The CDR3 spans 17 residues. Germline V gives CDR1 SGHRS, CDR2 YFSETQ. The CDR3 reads CASSLHLVRQGNTEAFF. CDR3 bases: TGCGCCAGCAGCTTGCACCTCGTACGACAGGGGAACACTGAAGCTTTCTTT.

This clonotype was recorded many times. CDR3 DNA: TGTGCCAGCAACGGCAGGGGATCCAACCAAGAGACCCAGTACTTC. Protein sequence: CASNGRGSNQETQYF. The V and J genes are TRBV2 and TRBJ2-5, with D possibly matching TRBD1 (6 bases). CDR3 length: 15 residues. V lost 7 bases and J lost 0, with 15 bases in between. Germline V gene sequence: CDR1 SNHLY, CDR2 FYNNEI. The whole variable domain, remainder taken from reference TRBV2 and TRBJ2-5, is EPEVTQTPSHQVTQMGQEVILRCVPISNHLYFYWYRQILGQKVEFLVSFYNNEISEKSEIFDDQFSVERPDGSNFTLKIRSTKLEDSAMYFCASNGRGSNQETQYFGPGTRLLVL.

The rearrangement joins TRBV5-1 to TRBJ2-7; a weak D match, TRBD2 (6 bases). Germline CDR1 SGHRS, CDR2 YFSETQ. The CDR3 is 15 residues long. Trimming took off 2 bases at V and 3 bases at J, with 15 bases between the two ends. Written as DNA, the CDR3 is TGCGCCAGCAGCTTTGGAGGGGCCCCTCTCTACGAGCAGTACTTC. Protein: CASSFGGAPLYEQYF.

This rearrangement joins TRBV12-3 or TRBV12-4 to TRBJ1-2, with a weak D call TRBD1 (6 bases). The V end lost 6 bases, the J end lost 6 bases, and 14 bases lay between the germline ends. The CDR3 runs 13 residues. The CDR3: CASRFHRQDGYTF. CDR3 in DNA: TGTGCCAGCAGATTCCACCGACAGGATGGCTACACCTTC.

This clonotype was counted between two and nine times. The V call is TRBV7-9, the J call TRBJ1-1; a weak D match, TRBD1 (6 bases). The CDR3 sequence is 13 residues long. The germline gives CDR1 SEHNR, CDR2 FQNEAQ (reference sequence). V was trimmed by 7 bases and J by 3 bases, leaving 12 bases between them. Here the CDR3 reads CASTPQGYTEAFF. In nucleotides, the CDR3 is TGTGCCAGCACCCCCCAGGGGTACACTGAAGCTTTCTTT. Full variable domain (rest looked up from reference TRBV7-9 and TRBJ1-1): DTGVSQNPRHKITKRGQNVTFRCDPISEHNRLYWYRQTLGQGPEFLTYFQNEAQLEKSRLLSDRFSAERPKGSFSTLEIQRTEQGDSAMYLCASTPQGYTEAFFGQGTRLTVV.

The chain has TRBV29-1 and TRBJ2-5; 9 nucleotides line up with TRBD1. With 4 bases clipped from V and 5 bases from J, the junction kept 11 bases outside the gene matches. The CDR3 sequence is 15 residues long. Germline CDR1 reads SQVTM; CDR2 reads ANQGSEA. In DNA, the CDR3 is TGCAGCGTTGGGGAAACAGGGGGCTTAGAGGAGACCCAGTACTTC. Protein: CSVGETGGLEETQYF.

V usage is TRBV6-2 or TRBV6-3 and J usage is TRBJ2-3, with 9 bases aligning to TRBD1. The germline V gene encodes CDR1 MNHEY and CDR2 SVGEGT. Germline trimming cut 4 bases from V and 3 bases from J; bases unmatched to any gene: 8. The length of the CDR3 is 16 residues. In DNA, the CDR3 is TGTGCCAGCAGTTCGCCGACAGGGGGTAAAACAGATACGCAGTATTTT. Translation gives CASSSPTGGKTDTQYF.

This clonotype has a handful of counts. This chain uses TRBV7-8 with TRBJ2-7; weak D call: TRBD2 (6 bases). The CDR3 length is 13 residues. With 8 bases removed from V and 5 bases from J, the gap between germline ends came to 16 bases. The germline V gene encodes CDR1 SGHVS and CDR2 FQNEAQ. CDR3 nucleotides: TGTGCCAGCGGCGGGGTGGGGGAGGACGAGCAGTACTTC. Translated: CASGGVGEDEQYF.

CDR3 sequence (DNA): TGTGCCAGCAGCTTAGGGGCCGGGACTACGAACACCGGGGAGCTGTTTTTT. Encoded protein: CASSLGAGTTNTGELFF. This chain joins TRBV7-9 and TRBJ2-2; 7 bases agree with TRBD2. Looked up from germline, CDR1 is SEHNR and CDR2 is FQNEAQ (reference sequence). The ends lost 1 base at V and 0 bases at J; junction bases unmatched: 5. This CDR3 comprises 17 residues. Filled out from reference TRBV7-9 and TRBJ2-2, the complete variable domain reads DTGVSQNPRHKITKRGQNVTFRCDPISEHNRLYWYRQTLGQGPEFLTYFQNEAQLEKSRLLSDRFSAERPKGSFSTLEIQRTEQGDSAMYLCASSLGAGTTNTGELFFGEGSRLTVL.

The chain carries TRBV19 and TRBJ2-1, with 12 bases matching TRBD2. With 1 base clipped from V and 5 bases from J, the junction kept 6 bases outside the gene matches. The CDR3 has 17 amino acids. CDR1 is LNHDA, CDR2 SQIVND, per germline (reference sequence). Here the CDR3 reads CASSIVVGLAGNNEQFF. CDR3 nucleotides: TGTGCCAGTAGTATAGTTGTAGGACTAGCGGGAAACAATGAGCAGTTCTTC.

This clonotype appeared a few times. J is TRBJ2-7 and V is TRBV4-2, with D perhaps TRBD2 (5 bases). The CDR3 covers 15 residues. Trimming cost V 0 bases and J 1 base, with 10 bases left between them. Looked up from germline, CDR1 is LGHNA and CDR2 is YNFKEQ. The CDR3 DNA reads TGTGCCAGCAGCCAAGATTCAGGAGGATCCTACGAGCAGTACTTC. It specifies CASSQDSGGSYEQYF.

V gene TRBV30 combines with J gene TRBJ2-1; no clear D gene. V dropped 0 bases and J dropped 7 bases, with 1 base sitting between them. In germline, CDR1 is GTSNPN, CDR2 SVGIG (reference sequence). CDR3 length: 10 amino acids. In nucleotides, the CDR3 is TGTGCCTGGAGTGTTAATGAGCAGTTCTTC. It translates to CAWSVNEQFF. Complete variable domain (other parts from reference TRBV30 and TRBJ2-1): SQTIHQWPATLVQPVGSPLSLECTVEGTSNPNLYWYRQAAGRGLQLLFYSVGIGQISSEVPQNLSASRPQDRQFILSSKKLLLSDSGFYLCAWSVNEQFFGPGTRLTVL.

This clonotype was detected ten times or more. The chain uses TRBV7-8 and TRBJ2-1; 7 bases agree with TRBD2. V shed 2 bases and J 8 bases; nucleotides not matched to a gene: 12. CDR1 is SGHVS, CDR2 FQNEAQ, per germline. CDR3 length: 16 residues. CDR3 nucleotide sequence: TGTGCCAGCAGCTTAAGTAAGGGCGGGAGATGGTATGAGCAGTTCTTC. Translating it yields CASSLSKGGRWYEQFF.

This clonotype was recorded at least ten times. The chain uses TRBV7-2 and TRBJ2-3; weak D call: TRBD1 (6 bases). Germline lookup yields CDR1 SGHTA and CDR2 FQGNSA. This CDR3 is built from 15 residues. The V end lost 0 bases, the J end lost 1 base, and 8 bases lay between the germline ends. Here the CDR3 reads CASSLAAGGTDTQYF. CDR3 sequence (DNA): TGTGCCAGCAGCTTAGCGGCAGGGGGCACAGATACGCAGTATTTT.

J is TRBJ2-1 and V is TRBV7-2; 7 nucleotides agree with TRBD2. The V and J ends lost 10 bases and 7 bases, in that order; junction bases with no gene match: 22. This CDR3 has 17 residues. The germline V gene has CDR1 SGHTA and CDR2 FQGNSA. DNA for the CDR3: TGTGCCACCCCTGGGGAACGAGAGATGGGAGGGTTTAATGAGCAGTTCTTC. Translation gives CATPGEREMGGFNEQFF.

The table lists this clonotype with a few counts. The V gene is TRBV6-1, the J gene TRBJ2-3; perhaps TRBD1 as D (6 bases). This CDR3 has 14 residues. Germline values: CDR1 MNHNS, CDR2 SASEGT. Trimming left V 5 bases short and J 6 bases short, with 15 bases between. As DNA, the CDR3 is TGTGCCAGCAGTACCCCAGGGGTGCGGGATACGCAGTATTTT. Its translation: CASSTPGVRDTQYF.